The T cell receptor (beta chain) under discussion was sequenced for a study of beta chain features in type 1 diabetes. Overall study context: Analysis included 100 million to 140 million sorted cells drawn from all samples.

Expressed TCRB transcripts were sequenced after all isolated RNA was converted to cDNA. TCRdb's copy holds only in-frame clones and misses some; the assay was immunoSEQ multiplex PCR. The table shows approximately 600,000 clones, with about an eighth occurring only once. The V segment lost 0 bases and the J segment 7 bases; nucleotides outside the gene matches: 10. Germline CDR1 and CDR2: SGDLS and YYNGEE. CDR3 length: 16 residues. This clone has only a few counts. What it binds is not known. The study, taken as a whole, reports: All four CD4+ subsets from Type 1 diabetes patients carried moderately but significantly shorter TCRB CDR3s. Here, the possible influence of HLA type (on TCRB rearrangement) remained unresolved.

This chain connects TRBV9 to TRBJ2-1, with 7 bases that match TRBD2. The sequenced sample consisted of naive CD4+ T cells from blood. This clonotype was sampled from a man in his thirties or forties with type 1 diabetes. The CDR3 coding sequence is TGTGCCAGCAGCGTAGCTGGGGGGGTCGTGGGTAATGAGCAGTTCTTC. It translates to CASSVAGGVVGNEQFF.